Listed here are 32 T cell receptor beta chains from one sample, sequenced in a study of PD-1 blockade in classical Hodgkin lymphoma (dated by TCRdb to 2020 to 2021). The sample's time point label, decoded: cycle 2 day 1 (C2D1) of nivolumab. Every trial patient had relapsed following autologous stem cell transplantation, and prior brentuximab vedotin exposure was what differed among cohorts A, B and C. The library was prepared using the immunoSEQ multiplex PCR assay. In TCRdb, the immuneACCESS table is reduced to in-frame sequences with V and J assigned. These tables do not hold every clone; where another copy was compared, an unresolved V gene accounts for under half, and the others remain unexplained. The sample table shows approximately 17,000 clones, and roughly 80% are seen once. Around 25% of the sample rests with the top ten. Sequences were derived from peripheral blood mononuclear cells (PBMCs), sampled before the second cycle of nivolumab. These receptors came from a human donor with classical Hodgkin lymphoma.

The chain combines TRBV7-9 with TRBJ2-7, with TRBD1 identical over 9 bases. From germline, CDR1 is SEHNR and CDR2 FQNEAQ (reference sequence). V lost 2 bases to trimming and J lost 2 bases; unmatched junction nucleotides: 4. The CDR3 length is 15 residues. The CDR3 sequence is CASSLIGTGPYEQYF. Here the CDR3 DNA reads TGTGCCAGCAGCTTAATCGGGACAGGGCCCTACGAGCAGTACTTC. Together with reference TRBV7-9 and TRBJ2-7, the CDR3 gives the full variable domain: DTGVSQNPRHKITKRGQNVTFRCDPISEHNRLYWYRQTLGQGPEFLTYFQNEAQLEKSRLLSDRFSAERPKGSFSTLEIQRTEQGDSAMYLCASSLIGTGPYEQYFGPGTRLTVT.

This clone was counted a single time. This chain uses TRBV27 with TRBJ1-6, with 8 bases that match TRBD1. Trimming removed 6 bases from V and 10 bases from J; junction bases left unmatched: 11. The CDR3 spans 15 residues. From germline, CDR1 is MNHEY and CDR2 SMNVEV (reference sequence). CDR3 region: CASRPDRVGRSPLHF. The DNA for the CDR3 is TGTGCCAGCAGACCGGACAGGGTCGGGCGCTCACCCCTCCACTTT.

The V call is TRBV19, the J call TRBJ2-5, with D unclear. CDR1 is LNHDA, CDR2 SQIVND, per germline (reference sequence). The CDR3 sequence is 14 residues long. With 9 bases removed from V and 1 base from J, the gap between germline ends came to 15 bases. This CDR3 is CASSKPASQETQYF. The CDR3 bases are TGTGCCAGCAGCAAACCAGCGTCCCAAGAGACCCAGTACTTC.

The chain uses TRBV9 and TRBJ2-3; D may correspond to TRBD1 or TRBD2 (6 bases each). Deletions cut 0 bases from V and 2 bases from J, with 10 bases between. This CDR3 has 15 residues. The germline V gene has CDR1 SGDLS and CDR2 YYNGEE. CDR3 DNA: TGTGCCAGCAGCGTAGGAGGGGGGTTCACAGATACGCAGTATTTT. Protein sequence: CASSVGGGFTDTQYF.

The gene calls are TRBV15 and TRBJ1-5, with D maybe TRBD1 (5 bases). The V gene's germline CDR1 is LNHNV and CDR2 YYDKDF (reference sequence). V was cut by 0 bases and J by 4 bases, with 19 bases left in between. The CDR3 has 18 residues. The CDR3 region has the DNA TGTGCCACCAGCAGAGATCTGCCCGCAGGGAGACGGAATCAGCCCCAGCATTTT. Translation gives CATSRDLPAGRRNQPQHF. The full variable domain, rest sourced from reference TRBV15 and TRBJ1-5, is DAMVIQNPRYQVTQFGKPVTLSCSQTLNHNVMYWYQQKSSQAPKLLFHYYDKDFNNEADTPDNFQSRRPNTSFCFLDIRSPGLGDTAMYLCATSRDLPAGRRNQPQHFGDGTRLSIL.

V gene TRBV2 combines with J gene TRBJ1-6, with a weak D call TRBD1 (6 bases). Germline V gives CDR1 SNHLY, CDR2 FYNNEI. The CDR3 is made up of 16 amino acids. V dropped 6 bases and J dropped 0 bases, with 12 bases sitting between them. CDR3 residues: CASRDSYSSYNSPLHF. The CDR3, as DNA: TGTGCCAGCAGGGACAGCTACAGCTCCTATAATTCACCCCTCCACTTT.

The genes are TRBV28 and TRBJ1-2, with 9 nucleotides matching TRBD1. This CDR3 has 15 amino acids. J gave up 4 bases and V 5 bases, and 8 bases lay outside the gene matches. The V gene's germline CDR1 is MDHEN and CDR2 SYDVKM. Here the CDR3 reads CASSGPGQGSYGYTF. The CDR3 DNA reads TGTGCCAGCAGTGGGCCGGGACAGGGATCCTATGGCTACACCTTC.

The CDR3 loop is CASSSAQGTGYTF. The DNA for the CDR3 is TGTGCCAGCAGCTCGGCACAGGGTACGGGCTACACCTTC. The V and J genes are TRBV7-2 and TRBJ1-2; tentative D call: TRBD1 (6 bases). V lost 4 bases, J lost 8 bases, and 14 bases lay in between. The CDR3 is 13 residues long. Germline V gives CDR1 SGHTA, CDR2 FQGNSA.

Notes on this clone: This sample includes further DNA sequences coding for the same CDR3. Here the CDR3 DNA reads TGTGCCAGCAGCGTAGGCAGCAATCAGCCCCAGCATTTT. Translation: CASSVGSNQPQHF. V usage is TRBV9 and J usage is TRBJ1-5; no firm D call. V lost 0 bases and J 1 base, leaving 2 bases between the germline ends. CDR1 and CDR2 from the germline V gene are SGDLS and YYNGEE. The CDR3 consists of 13 residues. Filled out from reference TRBV9 and TRBJ1-5, the complete variable domain reads DSGVTQTPKHLITATGQRVTLRCSPRSGDLSVYWYQQSLDQGLQFLIQYYNGEERAKGNILERFSAQQFPDLHSELNLSSLELGDSALYFCASSVGSNQPQHFGDGTRLSIL.

This chain links TRBV2 with TRBJ2-3; D is tentatively TRBD1 or TRBD2 (6 bases each). Germline CDR1 and CDR2: SNHLY and FYNNEI. V lost 11 bases, J lost 3 bases, and 18 bases lay in between. This CDR3 is built from 14 residues. The CDR3 spells CAGERGAGTDTQYF. In DNA, the CDR3 is TGTGCCGGAGAAAGGGGGGCCGGTACAGATACGCAGTATTTT.

This chain connects TRBV14 to TRBJ2-7; 9 positions match TRBD1. The CDR3 has 14 amino acids. After removal of 4 bases from V and 2 bases from J, the junction contained 3 bases not matched to a gene. The germline V gene has CDR1 SGHDN and CDR2 FVKESK. This CDR3 is CASSRRQGAYEQYF. DNA of the CDR3: TGTGCCAGCAGCCGAAGACAGGGGGCCTACGAGCAGTACTTC.

V gene TRBV18 combines with J gene TRBJ1-4; 9 nucleotides match TRBD1. Germline CDR1 is KGHSH and CDR2 is LQKENI. Trimming took 5 bases from V and 0 from J; bases not matched to a gene: 10. The CDR3 extends over 18 amino acids. CDR3 residues: CASSFRDRDLATNEKLFF. The CDR3 nucleotides read TGTGCCAGCTCATTCCGGGACAGGGATCTTGCAACTAATGAAAAACTGTTTTTT.

This rearrangement joins TRBV19 to TRBJ2-1; 11 bases are a match to TRBD1. The germline gives CDR1 LNHDA, CDR2 SQIVND (reference sequence). The V segment lost 5 bases and the J segment 8 bases; nucleotides outside the gene matches: 2. The CDR3 extends over 13 amino acids. CDR3 residues: CASSGDRGDEQFF. CDR3 bases: TGTGCCAGTAGTGGGGACAGGGGGGATGAGCAGTTCTTC.

The chain has TRBV16 and TRBJ2-7; 12 nucleotides match TRBD1. Losses at the gene ends were 4 bases for V and 4 bases for J; bases not matched to a gene: 8. This CDR3 comprises 16 residues. CDR1 and CDR2 from the germline V gene are KGHSY and FQNENV. In DNA form, the CDR3 reads TGTGCCAGCAGCCCTTTAAGGGGACAGGGGGCTTACGAGCAGTACTTC. Protein sequence: CASSPLRGQGAYEQYF.

In its sample, this clone was seen once. This chain links TRBV5-1 with TRBJ2-3; D is undetermined. V was clipped by 4 bases and J by 2 bases, with 8 bases between them. The length of the CDR3 is 13 residues. Per germline, CDR1 SGHRS and CDR2 YFSETQ. The DNA of the CDR3 is TGCGCCAGCAGCACACCGCCCACAGATACGCAGTATTTT. It encodes CASSTPPTDTQYF.

This chain uses TRBV6-1 with TRBJ1-3; 12 bases agree with TRBD1. Trimming at V came to 6 bases and at J to 8 bases, leaving 8 bases not matched to a gene. Germline lookup yields CDR1 MNHNS and CDR2 SASEGT. The CDR3 runs 15 residues. The CDR3 region has the DNA TGTGCCAGCAGCGCAGGGACAGGGGGCGCATACACCATATATTTT. Protein product: CASSAGTGGAYTIYF.

The J gene is TRBJ2-3, the V gene TRBV6-5; D perhaps matches TRBD1 (7 bases). The germline V and J ends were trimmed by 6 bases and 7 bases, with 11 bases remaining between them. Looked up from germline, CDR1 is MNHEY and CDR2 is SVGAGI. The length of the CDR3 is 12 residues. The CDR3 DNA follows: TGTGCCAGCAGACAGGGGAGGTATACGCAGTATTTT. It encodes CASRQGRYTQYF.

The gene calls are TRBV5-8 and TRBJ2-1; D uncertain. There are 14 residues in the CDR3. Trimming removed 0 bases at V and 8 bases at J, with 12 bases between. Germline assignment: CDR1 SGHTS and CDR2 YDEGEE. As DNA, the CDR3 is TGTGCCAGCAGCTTGGGTTCCACCTTCGATGAGCAGTTCTTC. It specifies CASSLGSTFDEQFF.

The J gene is TRBJ2-6, the V gene TRBV7-2; D remains ambiguous. There are 13 residues in the CDR3. The germline V gene has CDR1 SGHTA and CDR2 FQGNSA. The V end was cut by 1 base, the J end by 4 bases, with 2 bases between. The CDR3, as DNA: TGTGCCAGCAGCTTAGGAGGGGCCAACGTCCTGACTTTC. Translation: CASSLGGANVLTF.

This clone was detected only a few times. The chain recombines TRBV5-6 with TRBJ1-5, with no clear D. CDR3 length: 15 amino acids. Germline V gene sequence: CDR1 SGHDT, CDR2 YYEEEE. V lost 6 bases and J 0 bases, leaving 13 bases between the germline ends. The CDR3 sequence: CASTLLEDSNQPQHF. Written as DNA, the CDR3 is TGTGCCAGCACCCTTCTAGAAGATAGCAATCAGCCCCAGCATTTT. Full variable domain (outside the CDR3, taken from reference TRBV5-6 and TRBJ1-5): DAGVTQSPTHLIKTRGQQVTLRCSPKSGHDTVSWYQQALGQGPQFIFQYYEEEERQRGNFPDRFSGHQFPNYSSELNVNALLLGDSALYLCASTLLEDSNQPQHFGDGTRLSIL.

The chain carries TRBV11-2 and TRBJ2-5; D possibly corresponds to TRBD2 (5 bases). CDR1 is SGHAT, CDR2 FQNNGV, per germline. The CDR3 consists of 17 residues. V was trimmed by 1 base and J by 4 bases, leaving 19 bases between them. This CDR3 is CASSLVTKVHGPETQYF. In nucleotides, the CDR3 is TGTGCCAGCAGCTTAGTGACTAAGGTCCACGGGCCAGAGACCCAGTACTTC.

The chain combines TRBV6-5 with TRBJ1-2; no clear D gene. This CDR3 has 13 residues. The V end was cut by 8 bases, the J end by 6 bases, with 16 bases between. Germline CDR1 and CDR2: MNHEY and SVGAGI. DNA for the CDR3: TGTGCCAGCGTATCGTTCCAGAGGGATGGCTACACCTTC. It encodes CASVSFQRDGYTF.

The chain is built from TRBV5-4 and TRBJ1-2; 7 bases fit TRBD1. The V gene end was trimmed by 0 bases and the J gene end by 8 bases; junction bases not matched to a gene: 4. The CDR3 covers 13 residues. Germline assignment: CDR1 SGHNT and CDR2 YYREEE (reference sequence). CDR3 nucleotide sequence: TGTGCCAGCAGCTTGGCAGGGGGTAAGGGCTACACCTTC. This encodes CASSLAGGKGYTF.

V gene TRBV28 combines with J gene TRBJ2-3; possibly TRBD1 or TRBD2 for D (5 bases each). Germline CDR1 is MDHEN and CDR2 is SYDVKM. This CDR3 region has 14 residues. V was cut by 6 bases and J by 5 bases, with 15 bases left in between. CDR3 loop: CASRISGGGDTQYF. The DNA of the CDR3 is TGTGCCAGCAGGATAAGTGGGGGTGGAGATACGCAGTATTTT.

The chain has TRBV21-1 and TRBJ1-2. TRBV21-1 is shown as a pseudogene. The CDR3 spans 15 residues. DNA of the CDR3: TGTGCCAGCCGCTTTCGTGAGGGTTGTGACTATGGCTACACCTTC. Protein: CASRFREGCDYGYTF.

The rearrangement uses TRBV10-3 and TRBJ2-3; 9 positions match TRBD1. The V gene end was trimmed by 0 bases and the J gene end by 4 bases; junction bases not matched to a gene: 5. CDR1 and CDR2 from the germline V gene are ENHRY and SYGVKD. The CDR3 totals 16 residues. The CDR3 coding sequence is TGTGCCATCAGTGAGTCGACAGGGGGAACGGCAGATACGCAGTATTTT. Amino acid sequence: CAISESTGGTADTQYF.

This clone has just one count. The chain is built from TRBV19 and TRBJ2-7; 8 positions match TRBD2. This CDR3 region has 14 residues. CDR1 LNHDA and CDR2 SQIVND come from the germline V gene (reference sequence). V shed 5 bases and J 3 bases; nucleotides not matched to a gene: 6. The chain's CDR3 is CASSPRGALYEQYF. The CDR3 DNA reads TGTGCCAGTAGTCCGCGGGGGGCCCTCTACGAGCAGTACTTC.

This clone was recorded a few times. J is TRBJ2-2 and V is TRBV25-1; D not resolved. V gave up 2 bases and J gave up 3 bases, with 7 bases separating them. Germline-derived CDR1 and CDR2 are MGHDK and SYGVNS. The CDR3 runs 14 residues. The CDR3 loop reads CASSERRDTGELFF. CDR3 sequence (DNA): TGTGCCAGCAGTGAACGTCGAGACACCGGGGAGCTGTTTTTT.

The genes are TRBV14 and TRBJ1-1; D unresolved. The CDR3 totals 11 residues. The V and J ends lost 5 bases and 11 bases respectively, with 12 bases between them. Per germline, CDR1 SGHDN and CDR2 FVKESK. DNA of the CDR3: TGTGCCAGCAGCGGCTCGTCGGCGGCTTTCTTT. As protein: CASSGSSAAFF. The full variable domain, rest sourced from reference TRBV14 and TRBJ1-1, is EAGVTQFPSHSVIEKGQTVTLRCDPISGHDNLYWYRRVMGKEIKFLLHFVKESKQDESGMPNNRFLAERTGGTYSTLKVQPAELEDSGVYFCASSGSSAAFFGQGTRLTVV.

The chain combines TRBV7-6 with TRBJ2-7; D gene uncertain. There are 10 residues in the CDR3. CDR1 is SGHVS, CDR2 FNYEAQ, per germline. The CDR3 sequence: CDRTFYEQYF. DNA for the CDR3: TGTGACCGTACCTTCTACGAGCAGTACTTC. The variable domain in full, completed from reference TRBV7-6 and TRBJ2-7, reads GAGVSQSPRYKVTKRGQDVALRCDPISGHVSLYWYRQALGQGPEFLTYFNYEAQQDKSGLPNDRFSAERPEGSISTLTIQRTEQRDSAMYRCDRTFYEQYFGPGTRLTVT.

The rearrangement uses TRBV7-2 and TRBJ2-5; 12 bases line up with TRBD2. Germline CDR1 SGHTA, CDR2 FQGNSA. The V and J ends lost 1 base and 7 bases, in that order; junction bases with no gene match: 7. CDR3 length equals 16 residues. The CDR3 DNA reads TGTGCCAGCAGCTTAGAACTAGCGGGGGGTTTTGGGACCCAGTACTTC. It translates to CASSLELAGGFGTQYF.

This CDR3 reads CASSVDRGAGGYTF. The CDR3 DNA follows: TGTGCCAGCAGCGTAGATCGGGGGGCAGGCGGCTACACCTTC. The chain is built from TRBV9 and TRBJ1-2, with a tentative D call TRBD1 (6 bases). The germline gives CDR1 SGDLS, CDR2 YYNGEE. The CDR3 contains 14 residues. V lost 0 bases and J lost 8, with 14 bases in between.